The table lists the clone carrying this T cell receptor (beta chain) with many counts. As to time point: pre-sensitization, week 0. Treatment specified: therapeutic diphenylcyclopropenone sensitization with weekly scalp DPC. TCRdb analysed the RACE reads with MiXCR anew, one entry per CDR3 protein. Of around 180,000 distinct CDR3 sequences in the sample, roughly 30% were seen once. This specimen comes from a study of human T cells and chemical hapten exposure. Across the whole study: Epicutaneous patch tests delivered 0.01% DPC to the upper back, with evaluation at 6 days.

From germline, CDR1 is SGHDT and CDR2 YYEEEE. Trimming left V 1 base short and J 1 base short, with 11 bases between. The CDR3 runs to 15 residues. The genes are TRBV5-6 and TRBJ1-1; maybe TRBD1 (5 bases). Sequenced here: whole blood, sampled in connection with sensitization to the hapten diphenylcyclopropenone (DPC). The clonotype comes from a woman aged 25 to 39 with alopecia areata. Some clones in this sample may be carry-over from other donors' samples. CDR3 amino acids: CASSLQGTANTEAFF. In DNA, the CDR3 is TGTGCCAGCAGCTTGCAAGGGACGGCGAACACTGAAGCTTTCTTT.